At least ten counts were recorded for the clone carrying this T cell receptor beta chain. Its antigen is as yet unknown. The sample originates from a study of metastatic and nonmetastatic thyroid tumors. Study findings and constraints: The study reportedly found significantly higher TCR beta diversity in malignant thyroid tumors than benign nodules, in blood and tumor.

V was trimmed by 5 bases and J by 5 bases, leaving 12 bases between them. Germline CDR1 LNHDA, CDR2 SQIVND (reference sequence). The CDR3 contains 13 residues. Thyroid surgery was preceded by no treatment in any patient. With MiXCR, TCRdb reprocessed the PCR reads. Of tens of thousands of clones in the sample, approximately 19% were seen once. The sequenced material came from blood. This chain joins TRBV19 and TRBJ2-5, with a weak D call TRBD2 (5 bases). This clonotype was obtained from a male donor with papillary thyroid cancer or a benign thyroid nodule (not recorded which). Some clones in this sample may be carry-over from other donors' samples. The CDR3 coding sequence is TGTGCCAGTAGTCGAGGGAAGTTGGAGACCCAGTACTTC. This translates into CASSRGKLETQYF. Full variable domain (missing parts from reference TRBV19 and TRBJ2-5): DGGITQSPKYLFRKEGQNVTLSCEQNLNHDAMYWYRQDPGQGLRLIYYSQIVNDFQKGDIAEGYSVSREKKESFPLTVTSAQKNPTAFYLCASSRGKLETQYFGPGTRLLVL.